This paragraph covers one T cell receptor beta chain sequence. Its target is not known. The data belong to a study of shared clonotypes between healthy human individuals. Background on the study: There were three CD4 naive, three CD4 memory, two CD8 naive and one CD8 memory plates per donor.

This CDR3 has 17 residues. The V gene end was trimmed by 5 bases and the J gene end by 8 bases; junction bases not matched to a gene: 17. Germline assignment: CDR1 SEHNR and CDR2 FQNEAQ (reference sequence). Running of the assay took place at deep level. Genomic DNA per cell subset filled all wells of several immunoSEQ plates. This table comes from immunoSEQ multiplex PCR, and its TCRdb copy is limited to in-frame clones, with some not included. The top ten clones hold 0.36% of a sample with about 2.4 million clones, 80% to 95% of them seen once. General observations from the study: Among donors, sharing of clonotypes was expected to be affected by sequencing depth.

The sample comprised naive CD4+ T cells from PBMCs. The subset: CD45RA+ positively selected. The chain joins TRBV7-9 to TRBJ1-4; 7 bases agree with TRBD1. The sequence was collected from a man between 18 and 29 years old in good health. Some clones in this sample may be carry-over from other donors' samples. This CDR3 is CASSRMTPRQGYEKLFF. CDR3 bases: TGTGCCAGCAGCCGAATGACCCCCCGACAGGGCTACGAAAAACTGTTTTTT.